This paragraph covers one T cell receptor (beta chain) sequence. No antigen is known for it. The source of the sample is a study of T cells in localized non-small cell lung cancer. Study-wide results and caveats: Adjacent lung had a median around 50 of the 100 largest tumor clones.

The junction had 6 bases not matched to a gene; V was cut back by 4 bases and J by 6 bases. CDR1 and CDR2 (germline): MNHNS, SASEGT. This CDR3 region has 14 residues. Sequencing used immunoSEQ multiplex PCR; TCRdb keeps in-frame clones, though not all of them. The sample gives 90,000 to 95,000 clones, 80% to 90% of which show up once; roughly 14% is in the top ten. The sample in question was peripheral blood, obtained before any cancer treatment. The chain recombines TRBV6-1 with TRBJ2-1; 7 bases fit TRBD1. The sequence was collected from a man between 40 and 70 years old with stage I squamous cell lung carcinoma. CDR3 nucleotides: TGTGCCAGCAGTGCCACAGGGGTCCGCAATGAGCAGTTCTTC. Its protein is CASSATGVRNEQFF.